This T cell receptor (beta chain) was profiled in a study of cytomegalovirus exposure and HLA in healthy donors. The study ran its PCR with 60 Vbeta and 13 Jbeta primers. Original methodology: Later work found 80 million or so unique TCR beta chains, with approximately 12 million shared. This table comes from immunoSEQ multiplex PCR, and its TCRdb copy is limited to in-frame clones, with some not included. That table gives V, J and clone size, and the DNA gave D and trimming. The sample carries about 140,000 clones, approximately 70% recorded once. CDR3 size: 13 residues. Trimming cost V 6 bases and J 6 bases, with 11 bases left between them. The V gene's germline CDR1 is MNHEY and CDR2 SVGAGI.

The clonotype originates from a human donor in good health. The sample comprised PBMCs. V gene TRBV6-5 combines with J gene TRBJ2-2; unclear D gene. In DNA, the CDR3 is TGTGCCAGCAGCCGCAGACGGGCCGGGGAGCTGTTTTTT. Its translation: CASSRRRAGELFF.